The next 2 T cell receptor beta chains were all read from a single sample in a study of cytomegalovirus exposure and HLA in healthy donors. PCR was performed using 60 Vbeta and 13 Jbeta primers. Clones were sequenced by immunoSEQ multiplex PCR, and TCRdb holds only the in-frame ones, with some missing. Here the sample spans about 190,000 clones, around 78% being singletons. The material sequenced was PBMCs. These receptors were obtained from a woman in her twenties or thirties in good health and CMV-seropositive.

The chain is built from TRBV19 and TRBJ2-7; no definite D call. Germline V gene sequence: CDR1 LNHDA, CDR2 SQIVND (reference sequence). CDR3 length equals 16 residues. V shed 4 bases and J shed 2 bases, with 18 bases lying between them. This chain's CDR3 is CASSNVGGGFPYEQYF. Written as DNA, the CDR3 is TGTGCCAGTAGTAACGTCGGTGGCGGCTTCCCCTACGAGCAGTACTTC.

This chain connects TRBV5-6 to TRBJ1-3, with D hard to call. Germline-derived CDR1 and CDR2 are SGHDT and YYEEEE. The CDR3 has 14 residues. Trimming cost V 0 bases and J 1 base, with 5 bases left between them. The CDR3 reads CASSLAGSGNTIYF. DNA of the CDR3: TGTGCCAGCAGCTTGGCGGGATCTGGAAACACCATATATTTT.